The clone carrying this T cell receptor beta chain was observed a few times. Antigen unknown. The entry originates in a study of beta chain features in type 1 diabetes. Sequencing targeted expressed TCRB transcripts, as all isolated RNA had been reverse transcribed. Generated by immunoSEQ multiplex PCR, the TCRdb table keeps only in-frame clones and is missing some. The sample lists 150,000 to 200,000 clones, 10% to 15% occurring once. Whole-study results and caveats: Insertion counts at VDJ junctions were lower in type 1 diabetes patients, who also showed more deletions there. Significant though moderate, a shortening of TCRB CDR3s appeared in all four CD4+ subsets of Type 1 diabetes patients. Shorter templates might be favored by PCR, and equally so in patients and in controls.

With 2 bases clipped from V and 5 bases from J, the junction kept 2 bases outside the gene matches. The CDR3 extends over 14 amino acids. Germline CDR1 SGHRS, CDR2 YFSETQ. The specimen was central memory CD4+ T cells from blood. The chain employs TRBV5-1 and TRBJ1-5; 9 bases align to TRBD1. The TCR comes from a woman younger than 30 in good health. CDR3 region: CASSFGTGHQPQHF. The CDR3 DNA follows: TGCGCCAGCAGCTTTGGGACAGGGCATCAGCCCCAGCATTTT. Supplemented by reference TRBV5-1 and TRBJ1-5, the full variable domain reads KAGVTQTPRYLIKTRGQQVTLSCSPISGHRSVSWYQQTPGQGLQFLFEYFSETQRNKGNFPGRFSGRQFSNSRSEMNVSTLELGDSALYLCASSFGTGHQPQHFGDGTRLSIL.